This T cell receptor beta chain stems from a study of T cell repertoires in cytomegalovirus infection. This clonotype has at least ten counts. Its antigen is unknown. The CDR3 covers 15 residues. V was pared by 5 bases and J by 0 bases, with 11 bases between. Germline V gene sequence: CDR1 SEHNR, CDR2 FQNEAQ (reference sequence). TCRdb re-called the reads with MiXCR, one entry per CDR3 protein. The sample lists under 150,000 distinct CDR3 sequences; 30% were seen once. This chain uses TRBV7-9 with TRBJ2-1, with a tentative D call TRBD2 (6 bases). Specimen: CD8+ T cells from cultured PBMCs, collected from culture after CMV antigen stimulation. The TCR comes from a human donor in good health (CMV status not recorded). Some clones in this sample may be carry-over from other donors' samples. The CDR3 DNA sequence: TGTGCCAGCAGCCTGACTAGTCGCTCCTACAATGAGCAGTTCTTC. Translation: CASSLTSRSYNEQFF.